The 21 T cell receptor beta chains below were found in one sample sequenced in a study of blood T cells in healthy people across ages. Primed by a sample-barcoded 5' primer and a J-beta primer mix, a second PCR proceeded for about 6 to 12 cycles. TCRdb used MiXCR to reprocess the 5' RACE reads, holding one entry per CDR3 protein. Among 1.5 million to 2 million distinct CDR3 sequences listed, roughly 27% were seen once. The sequenced material came from blood. The receptor source for this set is a woman younger than 45 in good health.

The J gene is TRBJ2-7, the V gene TRBV3-1; no definite D call. Germline V gives CDR1 LGHDT, CDR2 YNNKEL (reference sequence). The CDR3 has 13 amino acids. V was pared by 3 bases and J by 6 bases, with 12 bases between. In DNA, the CDR3 is TGTGCCAGCAGCCAGAGGCTTGTCGGCGAGCAGTACTTC. Residues: CASSQRLVGEQYF.

The rearrangement joins TRBV5-1 to TRBJ2-5, with D uncertain. The CDR3 runs to 13 residues. V dropped 4 bases and J dropped 4 bases, with 11 bases sitting between them. Germline V gene data show CDR1 as SGHRS and CDR2 as YFSETQ. The CDR3 nucleotides read TGCGCCAGCAGCCACCCGTCCGGAGAGACCCAGTACTTC. Translating it yields CASSHPSGETQYF. Variable domain in full (rest from reference TRBV5-1 and TRBJ2-5): KAGVTQTPRYLIKTRGQQVTLSCSPISGHRSVSWYQQTPGQGLQFLFEYFSETQRNKGNFPGRFSGRQFSNSRSEMNVSTLELGDSALYLCASSHPSGETQYFGPGTRLLVL.

The J gene is TRBJ2-7, the V gene TRBV7-2; 9 bases map to TRBD1. The CDR3 is made up of 14 amino acids. Trimming removed 8 bases from V and 6 bases from J; junction bases left unmatched: 11. Germline V lookup: CDR1 SGHTA, CDR2 FQGNSA. As DNA, the CDR3 is TGTGCCAGCGTGGACAGGGGAGGGCGGGGCGAGCAGTACTTC. Its protein is CASVDRGGRGEQYF.

This clonotype appeared many times. The chain recombines TRBV5-5 with TRBJ2-1, with D perhaps given as TRBD1 or TRBD2 (5 bases each). The CDR3 spans 15 residues. The germline V and J ends were trimmed by 1 base and 4 bases, with 12 bases remaining between them. The germline CDR1 and CDR2 sequences are SGHKS and YYEKEE (reference sequence). The CDR3 loop reads CASSLTGTEYNEQFF. CDR3 sequence (DNA): TGTGCCAGCAGCTTGACCGGGACCGAGTACAATGAGCAGTTCTTC.

The count of this clonotype is one. A junction boundary mismatches the germline segment, possibly from a read error. The J gene is TRBJ2-7, the V gene TRBV5-6; 11 positions match TRBD1. The CDR3 loop spans 15 amino acids. Germline values: CDR1 SGHDT, CDR2 YYEEEE. CDR3 sequence (DNA): TGTGCCAGCAGCTCCGGACAGGGGGCTGAGTACGTGCAGTACTTC. Its translation: CASSSGQGAEYVQYF.

This chain joins TRBV25-1 and TRBJ2-7; D is unclear. V dropped 7 bases and J dropped 0 bases, with 10 bases sitting between them. The CDR3 has 13 residues. Germline V CDR1 and CDR2: MGHDK, SYGVNS. The CDR3: CASIGLPSYEQYF. CDR3 bases: TGTGCCAGCATTGGGCTCCCCTCCTACGAGCAGTACTTC.

The chain has TRBV28 and TRBJ1-1, with a possible D match to TRBD1 (5 bases). The CDR3 extends over 16 amino acids. Between the trimmed V and J ends, which lost 7 bases and 0 bases, there was a span of 18 bases. CDR1 MDHEN and CDR2 SYDVKM come from the germline V gene. The CDR3 region is CASKLGGGWMNTEAFF. In DNA form, the CDR3 reads TGTGCCAGCAAACTGGGGGGGGGGTGGATGAACACTGAAGCTTTCTTT.

This clonotype was recorded at least ten times. J is TRBJ2-6 and V is TRBV7-2; a weak D match, TRBD2 (5 bases). From germline, CDR1 is SGHTA and CDR2 FQGNSA. With 0 bases removed from V and 1 base from J, the gap between germline ends came to 10 bases. CDR3 length: 17 amino acids. The CDR3 loop reads CASSLAGTRSGANVLTF. The DNA of the CDR3 is TGTGCCAGCAGCTTAGCGGGAACTAGGTCTGGGGCCAACGTCCTGACTTTC.

Comment on this clonotype: A clone one base away is much larger, so this may be a read error. This rearrangement joins TRBV5-6 to TRBJ2-4, with 9 bases identical to TRBD1. The J call could be wrong; TRBJ2-7 is a better fit for the DNA end. CDR3 size: 15 residues. The V gene's germline CDR1 is SGHDT and CDR2 YYEEEE. The CDR3 here is CASSLSGTGMNEQYF. The CDR3 coding sequence is TGTGCCAGCAGCTTGTCCGGGACAGGGATGAACGAGCAGTACTTC.

Notes on this clonotype: A read error is possible here, since a much larger clone lies one base away. The rearrangement uses TRBV11-1 and TRBJ1-4; TRBD1 might be the D (5 bases). Germline V gene data show CDR1 as SGHAT and CDR2 as FQDESV (reference sequence). The CDR3 consists of 15 residues. This CDR3 reads CVSSSGTLPNEKLFF. As DNA, the CDR3 is TGTGTCAGCAGCTCCGGGACCCTTCCGAATGAAAAACTGTTTTTT.

The gene calls are TRBV6-1 and TRBJ1-1; D is ambiguous. The CDR3 covers 13 residues. The V gene's germline CDR1 is MNHNS and CDR2 SASEGT. Between the trimmed V and J ends, which lost 8 bases and 6 bases, there was a span of 16 bases. Here the CDR3 reads CASCLAFGAEAFF. Here the CDR3 DNA reads TGTGCCAGCTGCCTTGCGTTTGGGGCTGAAGCTTTCTTT.

On this clonotype: At one boundary the junction diverges from the germline segment, which might be a read error. CDR3 sequence reads: CTSSQDPRDSGGADTQYF. The CDR3 nucleotides are TGCACCAGCAGCCAAGATCCCCGGGACTCCGGAGGTGCAGATACGCAGTATTTT. This rearrangement joins TRBV4-1 to TRBJ2-3, with D maybe TRBD2 (6 bases). Germline V gives CDR1 MGHRA, CDR2 YSYEKL. The CDR3 extends over 18 amino acids.

This clonotype appeared a single time. The V and J genes are TRBV5-1 and TRBJ2-2; D possibly corresponds to TRBD1 (6 bases). CDR3 length: 16 residues. The germline V gene encodes CDR1 SGHRS and CDR2 YFSETQ. V dropped 5 bases and J dropped 2 bases, with 16 bases sitting between them. CDR3 bases: TGCGCCAGCAGGCCCTGGTCAGGGACAAACACCGGGGAGCTGTTTTTT. It is translated as CASRPWSGTNTGELFF.

The genes are TRBV7-2 and TRBJ2-5, with 7 bases aligning to TRBD2. The CDR3 has 16 residues. Germline CDR1 SGHTA, CDR2 FQGNSA. Germline trimming cut 5 bases from V and 11 bases from J; bases unmatched to any gene: 20. The CDR3 spells CASSELGSGAYNEQYF. For the CDR3, the DNA is TGTGCCAGCAGCGAGCTAGGGAGCGGGGCTTACAATGAGCAGTACTTC.

The CDR3 is CASSLGTRGKETQYF. CDR3 bases: TGCGCCAGCAGCTTGGGGACTCGCGGGAAAGAGACCCAGTACTTC. The rearrangement links TRBV5-1 to TRBJ2-5; tentatively, D is TRBD2 (6 bases). From germline, CDR1 is SGHRS and CDR2 YFSETQ. The CDR3 totals 15 residues. Trimming removed 0 bases at V and 3 bases at J, with 12 bases between.

The table lists this clonotype with a few counts. Written as DNA, the CDR3 is TGTGCCAGCAGCCTTTTCACCGGGACAGGGGCAGGCGATGAGCAGTTCTTC. Residues: CASSLFTGTGAGDEQFF. This chain connects TRBV3-1 to TRBJ2-1; TRBD1 matches 10 bases. From germline, CDR1 is LGHDT and CDR2 YNNKEL (reference sequence). J was trimmed by 8 bases and V by 4 bases; bases with no gene match: 14. The CDR3 is 17 residues long.

The chain carries TRBV19 and TRBJ2-7; D is perhaps TRBD1 (6 bases). This CDR3 comprises 14 residues. V was clipped by 5 bases and J by 3 bases, with 14 bases between them. The germline gives CDR1 LNHDA, CDR2 SQIVND (reference sequence). This CDR3 is CASSLQGFNYEQYF. The CDR3 nucleotides are TGTGCCAGTAGTCTACAGGGATTCAACTACGAGCAGTACTTC. Based on the CDR3 plus reference TRBV19 and TRBJ2-7, the full variable domain is DGGITQSPKYLFRKEGQNVTLSCEQNLNHDAMYWYRQDPGQGLRLIYYSQIVNDFQKGDIAEGYSVSREKKESFPLTVTSAQKNPTAFYLCASSLQGFNYEQYFGPGTRLTVT.

This clonotype was picked up a small number of times. V is TRBV4-3 and J is TRBJ2-7, with a possible D match to TRBD2 (6 bases). Germline V CDR1 and CDR2: LGHNA, YSLEER. The CDR3 has 16 amino acids. V shed 2 bases and J shed 2 bases, with 16 bases lying between them. CDR3 coding DNA: TGCGCCAGCAGCCAATCCTCCGGGACTGTGGCCTACGAGCAGTACTTC. Protein sequence: CASSQSSGTVAYEQYF.

The genes are TRBV12-3 or TRBV12-4 and TRBJ1-5; TRBD1 matches 11 bases. The CDR3 loop spans 14 amino acids. J was trimmed by 5 bases and V by 5 bases; bases with no gene match: 2. The CDR3: CASSGTGGDQPQHF. The DNA for the CDR3 is TGTGCCAGCAGTGGGACAGGGGGAGATCAGCCCCAGCATTTT.

The chain employs TRBV12-3 or TRBV12-4 and TRBJ2-1, with 12 bases identical to TRBD2. This CDR3 is 18 amino acids long. V dropped 6 bases and J dropped 9; count of bases not matched to a gene: 18. The CDR3 DNA sequence: TGTGCCAGCAGCTCTGGACTAGCGGGACACTCGTCTATCAGTGAGCAGTTCTTC. Its protein product is CASSSGLAGHSSISEQFF.

This clonotype has just a few counts. The chain uses TRBV6-5 and TRBJ2-2, with D perhaps assigned TRBD1 or TRBD2 (5 bases each). V was shortened by 8 bases and J by 0 bases, with 16 bases between the two germline ends. The length of the CDR3 is 16 residues. Germline lookup yields CDR1 MNHEY and CDR2 SVGAGI. The CDR3 loop reads CASARDPLSNTGELFF. The CDR3 DNA reads TGTGCCAGCGCTAGGGACCCCCTTTCGAACACCGGGGAGCTGTTTTTT.